This T cell receptor beta chain was recorded in a study of shared clonotypes between healthy human individuals. Study details: For every donor, three CD4 naive, three CD4 memory, two CD8 naive and one CD8 memory plates were used. Notes on the study in general: Compared with memory subsets, naive subsets generally had larger estimated richness. Naive CD4 clonotype sharing across four donors was roughly 5%. What limited the represented genetic and exposure-history diversity was the small number of donors.

The CDR3 has 18 amino acids. The ends lost 4 bases at V and 3 bases at J; junction bases unmatched: 14. The germline V gene encodes CDR1 SGHNT and CDR2 YYREEE (reference sequence). Details on this clone: As yet, its antigen is unknown.

The table came from immunoSEQ multiplex PCR; TCRdb's copy has only in-frame clones and leaves some out. This table has 2 million to 3 million clones, 90% to 95% appearing once. The chain links TRBV5-4 to TRBJ2-3; 10 nucleotides line up with TRBD2. The sequence was obtained from a man between 18 and 35 years old in good health. Some clones in this sample may be carry-over from other donors' samples. Sequenced: naive CD4+ T cells from PBMCs. As for subset: CD45RA+ positively selected. The DNA for the CDR3 is TGTGCCAGCAGCCCGGTAAGCGGGAGGGCCGGGAGAACAGATACGCAGTATTTT. The encoded protein is CASSPVSGRAGRTDTQYF. Full variable domain (rest looked up from reference TRBV5-4 and TRBJ2-3): ETGVTQSPTHLIKTRGQQVTLRCSSQSGHNTVSWYQQALGQGPQFIFQYYREEENGRGNFPPRFSGLQFPNYSSELNVNALELDDSALYLCASSPVSGRAGRTDTQYFGPGTRLTVL.